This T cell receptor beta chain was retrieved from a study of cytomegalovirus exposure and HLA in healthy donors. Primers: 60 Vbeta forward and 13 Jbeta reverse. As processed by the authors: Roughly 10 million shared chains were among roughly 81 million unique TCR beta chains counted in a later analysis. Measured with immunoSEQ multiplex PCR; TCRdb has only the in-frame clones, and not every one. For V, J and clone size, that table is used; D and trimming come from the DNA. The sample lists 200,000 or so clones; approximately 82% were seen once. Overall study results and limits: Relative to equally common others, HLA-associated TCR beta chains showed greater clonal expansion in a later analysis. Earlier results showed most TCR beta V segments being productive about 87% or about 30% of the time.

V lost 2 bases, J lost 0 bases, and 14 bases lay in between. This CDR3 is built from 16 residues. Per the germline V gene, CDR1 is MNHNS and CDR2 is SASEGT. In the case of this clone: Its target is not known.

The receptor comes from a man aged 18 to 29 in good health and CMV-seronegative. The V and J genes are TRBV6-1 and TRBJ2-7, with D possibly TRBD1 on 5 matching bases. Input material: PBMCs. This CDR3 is CASSEKGQGYSYEQYF. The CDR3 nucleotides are TGTGCCAGCAGTGAAAAGGGGCAGGGTTACTCCTACGAGCAGTACTTC.